Each of the 23 T cell receptor beta chains below was sequenced from the same sample in a study of T cells in Graves' hyperthyroidism and ophthalmopathy. There were TCR beta CDR3 regions amplified from RNA transcripts. The study used the HTBI primer set for a first-round RT-PCR of the TCR CDR3. TCRdb passed the multiplex PCR reads through MiXCR, listing each CDR3 protein once. The table has 400,000 to 600,000 distinct CDR3 sequences, roughly 15% seen once; the top ten hold about 29%. Sequencing was done on a sample of blood. These receptors all come from a young woman with Graves' ophthalmopathy.

Concerning this clonotype: This clone may be a read error of a much larger clone one base away. The rearrangement joins TRBV7-2 to TRBJ1-1, with D uncertain. Germline V gene data show CDR1 as SGHTA and CDR2 as FQGNSA. The CDR3 has 14 amino acids. CDR3 protein: CASSSDGENTKAFF. The CDR3 region has the DNA TGTGCCAGCAGCTCTGACGGGGAGAACACTAAAGCTTTCTTT.

In regard to this clonotype: It may be a read error: a sequence one base away is much more abundant. The V and J genes are TRBV2 and TRBJ2-5, with 7 nucleotides matching TRBD1. The CDR3 runs 14 residues. In germline, CDR1 is SNHLY, CDR2 FYNNEI. The CDR3 coding sequence is TGTGCCAGCAGTGAATTGGGACAGCAAGAGGCCCAGTACTTC. Its translation is CASSELGQQEAQYF.

This clonotype was observed many times. J is TRBJ2-7 and V is TRBV3-1, with D tentatively TRBD1 or TRBD2 (6 bases each). Germline V gene sequence: CDR1 LGHDT, CDR2 YNNKEL (reference sequence). The CDR3 totals 15 residues. Trimming took off 3 bases at V and 2 bases at J, with 14 bases between the two ends. DNA for the CDR3: TGTGCCAGCAGCCAGGAGGGGGACGGTACCTACGAGCAGTACTTC. As protein: CASSQEGDGTYEQYF.

This clonotype was counted many times. This chain links TRBV28 with TRBJ1-5, with 10 bases identical to TRBD1. J gave up 3 bases and V 6 bases, and 20 bases lay outside the gene matches. The germline V gene encodes CDR1 MDHEN and CDR2 SYDVKM. The length of the CDR3 is 20 residues. The DNA of the CDR3 is TGTGCCAGCAGGCACGGATGGGTAAGGACAGGGGGGAAGGTCAATCAGCCCCAGCATTTT. Its protein is CASRHGWVRTGGKVNQPQHF.

This clonotype was observed many times. V is TRBV18 and J is TRBJ2-5, with 9 bases aligning to TRBD1. After removal of 0 bases from V and 9 bases from J, the junction contained 8 bases not matched to a gene. The CDR3 consists of 15 residues. Germline V gene lookup returns CDR1 KGHSH and CDR2 LQKENI. CDR3 DNA: TGTGCCAGCTCACCACCGACCGAGACAGGGGGTCCCCAGTACTTC. Translation: CASSPPTETGGPQYF.

The genes are TRBV19 and TRBJ2-5, with a tentative D call TRBD1 (5 bases). CDR1 is LNHDA, CDR2 SQIVND, per germline (reference sequence). The CDR3 covers 16 residues. V was pared by 11 bases and J by 3 bases, with 25 bases between. Here the CDR3 reads CARSPTPRGGKETQYF. For the CDR3, the DNA is TGTGCCCGTTCCCCTACCCCAAGGGGCGGCAAAGAGACCCAGTACTTC.

This clonotype was recorded many times. V and J are TRBV20-1 and TRBJ1-5; the D gene is possibly TRBD1 (6 bases). The CDR3 is 16 amino acids. Trimming removed 6 bases from V and 2 bases from J, with 20 bases in between. Germline assignment: CDR1 DFQATT and CDR2 SNEGSKA (reference sequence). The CDR3: CSATLSGANRNQPQHF. DNA for the CDR3: TGCAGTGCCACATTATCGGGGGCGAATCGCAATCAGCCCCAGCATTTT.

CDR3 protein: CASSLALTRDLTLADTYNEQFF. Here the CDR3 DNA reads TGTGCCAGCAGCTTAGCTTTGACCCGCGACTTAACCCTAGCGGATACCTACAATGAGCAGTTCTTC. V gene TRBV7-9 combines with J gene TRBJ2-1, with 7 nucleotides matching TRBD2. CDR3 length equals 22 residues. Looked up from germline, CDR1 is SEHNR and CDR2 is FQNEAQ (reference sequence). V was pared by 0 bases and J by 2 bases, with 22 bases of the junction left unmatched. The variable domain in full, completed from reference TRBV7-9 and TRBJ2-1, reads DTGVSQNPRHKITKRGQNVTFRCDPISEHNRLYWYRQTLGQGPEFLTYFQNEAQLEKSRLLSDRFSAERPKGSFSTLEIQRTEQGDSAMYLCASSLALTRDLTLADTYNEQFFGPGTRLTVL.

This clonotype was detected only a few times. This rearrangement joins TRBV30 to TRBJ2-7, with TRBD2 identical over 8 bases. The V segment lost 5 bases and the J segment 2 bases; nucleotides outside the gene matches: 8. The V gene's germline CDR1 is GTSNPN and CDR2 SVGIG (reference sequence). This CDR3 region has 14 residues. In DNA, the CDR3 is TGTGCCTGGGCCCGGGGGGGTCAGGCCTACGAGCAGTACTTC. Translating it yields CAWARGGQAYEQYF.

Only a few counts were recorded for this clonotype. The final CDR3 position lacks the conserved phenylalanine or tryptophan, pointing to a likely read error. The chain links TRBV28 to TRBJ1-1; D possibly corresponds to TRBD1 (6 bases). This CDR3 comprises 13 residues. Germline V gene lookup returns CDR1 MDHEN and CDR2 SYDVKM. V shed 4 bases and J shed 5 bases, with 11 bases lying between them. Here the CDR3 reads CASSSQGWTEAFL. CDR3 DNA sequence: TGTGCCAGCAGTTCACAGGGATGGACTGAAGCTTTCCTT.

The rearrangement uses TRBV4-1 and TRBJ1-4, with 7 bases lining up with TRBD1. CDR1 is MGHRA and CDR2 is YSYEKL in the germline V gene. This CDR3 has 17 residues. Trimming at V came to 0 bases and at J to 7 bases, leaving 11 bases not matched to a gene. DNA for the CDR3: TGCGCCAGCAGCCAAGATGAGACAGGGTCTCCTCGTGAAAAACTGTTTTTT. Protein sequence: CASSQDETGSPREKLFF.

This clonotype showed up just a few times. The V gene is TRBV4-1, the J gene TRBJ1-2; 7 positions match TRBD1. The CDR3 has 15 amino acids. V shed 4 bases and J 0 bases; nucleotides not matched to a gene: 5. Germline values: CDR1 MGHRA, CDR2 YSYEKL. The CDR3 spells CASSPSTGTNYGYTF. The CDR3 nucleotides read TGCGCCAGCAGCCCATCGACAGGGACTAACTATGGCTACACCTTC.

In its sample, this clonotype was seen a few times. J is TRBJ2-6 and V is TRBV20-1, with TRBD2 as a possible D gene (7 bases). The CDR3 is 17 residues long. With 6 bases removed from V and 0 bases from J, the gap between germline ends came to 18 bases. From germline, CDR1 is DFQATT and CDR2 SNEGSKA (reference sequence). In DNA form, the CDR3 reads TGCAGTGCCCATCGAGGGGGGGTTCCCTCTGGGGCCAACGTCCTGACTTTC. As protein: CSAHRGGVPSGANVLTF.

There are a few counts of this clonotype. The chain joins TRBV4-3 to TRBJ2-1, with TRBD2 matching over 11 bases. The CDR3 covers 17 residues. V shed 0 bases and J 7 bases; nucleotides not matched to a gene: 8. The germline V gene has CDR1 LGHNA and CDR2 YSLEER. The DNA of the CDR3 is TGCGCCAGCAGCCAAGATAACCTAGCGGGAGGTAAGAATGAGCAGTTCTTC. This translates into CASSQDNLAGGKNEQFF.

V is TRBV5-1 and J is TRBJ2-1; 10 bases line up with TRBD1. The CDR3 consists of 14 residues. CDR1 is SGHRS and CDR2 is YFSETQ in the germline V gene. V shed 4 bases and J 9 bases; nucleotides not matched to a gene: 7. The CDR3 bases are TGCGCCAGCAGCCCGGGGGACAGGGGAAGTGAGCAGTTCTTC. This sequence encodes CASSPGDRGSEQFF.

At least ten counts were recorded for this clonotype. This rearrangement joins TRBV4-1 to TRBJ2-2, with D maybe TRBD2 (6 bases). Germline-derived CDR1 and CDR2 are MGHRA and YSYEKL. This CDR3 is 15 amino acids long. V was clipped by 2 bases and J by 7 bases, with 14 bases between them. CDR3 DNA sequence: TGCGCCAGCAGCCAATACACTAGCTCGAACGGGGAGCTGTTTTTT. The encoded protein is CASSQYTSSNGELFF.

As concerns this clonotype: One junction end does not reproduce the germline sequence, and a read error may be involved. This sequence joins TRBV19 and TRBJ2-1, with TRBD2 matching 12 bases. The CDR3 has 16 residues. The germline V gene has CDR1 LNHDA and CDR2 SQIVND (reference sequence). CDR3 protein: CASSIPSGREKNEQLF. CDR3 bases: TGTGCCAGTAGTATACCTAGCGGGAGGGAGAAGAATGAGCAGCTCTTC.

Note on this clonotype: It may be a read error: a sequence one base away is much more abundant. The rearrangement links TRBV2 to TRBJ2-5; 9 positions agree with TRBD1. V lost 6 bases and J lost 7; bases outside the gene matches: 9. The CDR3 is 14 residues long. Germline CDR1 and CDR2: SNHLY and FYNNEI. The DNA for the CDR3 is TGTGCCAGCAGCCGCGACAGGGGGAGAGGGACCCAGTACTTC. This gives the protein CASSRDRGRGTQYF.

There are many counts of this clonotype. Being one base from a much bigger clone, this may be a read error. This chain connects TRBV7-3 to TRBJ2-3; tentatively, D is TRBD1 (5 bases). Germline V gives CDR1 SGHTA, CDR2 FQGTGA. The CDR3 extends over 13 amino acids. The V end lost 8 bases, the J end lost 1 base, and 10 bases lay between the germline ends. The CDR3 sequence: CASAPQGTDTQYF. The DNA for the CDR3 is TGTGCCAGCGCACCACAGGGCACAGATACGCAGTATTTT. The complete variable domain, with remaining parts taken from reference TRBV7-3 and TRBJ2-3, reads GAGVSQTPSNKVTEKGKYVELRCDPISGHTALYWYRQSLGQGPEFLIYFQGTGAADDSGLPNDRFFAVRPEGSVSTLKIQRTERGDSAVYLCASAPQGTDTQYFGPGTRLTVL.

This clonotype was seen a few times. The chain joins TRBV19 to TRBJ2-6; D is unclear. CDR1 LNHDA and CDR2 SQIVND come from the germline V gene (reference sequence). CDR3 length: 16 residues. Trimming stripped 4 bases from V and 4 bases from J, with 14 bases between. CDR3 amino acids: CASSNLVARGANVLTF. CDR3 coding DNA: TGTGCCAGTAGTAACTTAGTGGCGCGGGGGGCCAACGTCCTGACTTTC.

This clonotype was counted only a few times. The rearrangement joins TRBV24-1 to TRBJ2-6; 7 bases align to TRBD1. The CDR3 runs to 16 residues. With 3 bases clipped from V and 4 bases from J, the junction kept 5 bases outside the gene matches. CDR1 KGHDR and CDR2 SFDVKD come from the germline V gene. CDR3 residues: CATSDQTGPGANVLTF. In DNA, the CDR3 is TGTGCCACCAGTGATCAGACAGGGCCAGGGGCCAACGTCCTGACTTTC.

At least ten counts were recorded for this clonotype. V usage is TRBV7-9 and J usage is TRBJ1-5; D is possibly TRBD1 (5 bases). The CDR3 spans 13 residues. With 5 bases removed from V and 4 bases from J, the gap between germline ends came to 9 bases. Germline V CDR1 and CDR2: SEHNR, FQNEAQ (reference sequence). Written as DNA, the CDR3 is TGTGCCAGCAGCGCCACAGGAAATCAGCCCCAGCATTTT. Translation: CASSATGNQPQHF.

This clonotype has a count of ten or more. The gene calls are TRBV28 and TRBJ1-1, with TRBD1 as a possible D gene (6 bases). With 5 bases removed from V and 0 bases from J, the gap between germline ends came to 13 bases. Germline V gene lookup returns CDR1 MDHEN and CDR2 SYDVKM. This CDR3 has 15 residues. The CDR3, as DNA: TGTGCCAGCAGTCCCTCCACAGGGCTGAACACTGAAGCTTTCTTT. As protein: CASSPSTGLNTEAFF. Full variable domain (missing parts from reference TRBV28 and TRBJ1-1): DVKVTQSSRYLVKRTGEKVFLECVQDMDHENMFWYRQDPGLGLRLIYFSYDVKMKEKGDIPEGYSVSREKKERFSLILESASTNQTSMYLCASSPSTGLNTEAFFGQGTRLTVV.